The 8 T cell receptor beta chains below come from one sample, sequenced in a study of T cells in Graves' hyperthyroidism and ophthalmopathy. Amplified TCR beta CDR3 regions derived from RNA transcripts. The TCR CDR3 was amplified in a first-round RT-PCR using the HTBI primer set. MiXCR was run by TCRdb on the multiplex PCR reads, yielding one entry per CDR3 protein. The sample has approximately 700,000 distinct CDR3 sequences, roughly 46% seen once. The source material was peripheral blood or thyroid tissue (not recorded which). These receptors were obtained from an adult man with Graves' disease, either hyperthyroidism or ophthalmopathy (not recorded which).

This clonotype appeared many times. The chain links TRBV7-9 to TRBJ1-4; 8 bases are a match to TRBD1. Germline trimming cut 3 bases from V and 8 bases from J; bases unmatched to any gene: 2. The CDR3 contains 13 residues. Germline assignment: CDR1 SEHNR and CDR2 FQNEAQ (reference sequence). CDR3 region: CASSFRQGEKLFF. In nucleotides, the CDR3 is TGTGCCAGCAGCTTCCGACAGGGGGAAAAACTGTTTTTT.

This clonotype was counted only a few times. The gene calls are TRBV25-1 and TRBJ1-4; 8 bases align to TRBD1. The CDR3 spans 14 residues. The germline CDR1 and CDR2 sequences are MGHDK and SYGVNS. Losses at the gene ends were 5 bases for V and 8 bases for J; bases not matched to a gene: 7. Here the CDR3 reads CASSPRGPNEKLFF. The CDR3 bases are TGTGCCAGCAGTCCCAGGGGGCCGAACGAAAAACTGTTTTTT.

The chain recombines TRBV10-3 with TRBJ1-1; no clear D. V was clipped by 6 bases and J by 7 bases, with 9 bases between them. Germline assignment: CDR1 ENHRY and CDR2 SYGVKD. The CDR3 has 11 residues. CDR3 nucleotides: TGTGCCATCAGCAAGGGCCTTGAAGCTTTCTTT. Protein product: CAISKGLEAFF.

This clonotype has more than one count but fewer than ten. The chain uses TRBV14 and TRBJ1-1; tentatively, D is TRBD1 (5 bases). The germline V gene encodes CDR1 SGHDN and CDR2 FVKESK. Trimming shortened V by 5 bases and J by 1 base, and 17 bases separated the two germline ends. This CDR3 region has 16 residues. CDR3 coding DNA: TGTGCCAGCAGCGAGGACTTTCGACAGACGAACACTGAAGCTTTCTTT. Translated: CASSEDFRQTNTEAFF.

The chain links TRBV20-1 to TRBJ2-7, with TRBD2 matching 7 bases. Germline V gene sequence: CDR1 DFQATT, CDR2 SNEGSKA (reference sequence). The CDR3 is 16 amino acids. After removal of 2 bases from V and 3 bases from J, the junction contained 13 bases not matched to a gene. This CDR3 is CSARPDLSGTYYEQYF. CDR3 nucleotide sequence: TGCAGTGCTAGACCAGACTTAAGCGGGACCTACTACGAGCAGTACTTC.

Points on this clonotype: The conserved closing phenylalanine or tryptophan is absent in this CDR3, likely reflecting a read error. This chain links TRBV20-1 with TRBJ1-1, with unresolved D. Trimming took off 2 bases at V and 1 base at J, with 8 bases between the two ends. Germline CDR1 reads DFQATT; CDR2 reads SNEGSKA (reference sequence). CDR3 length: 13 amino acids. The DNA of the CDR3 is TGCAGTGCTAGAAGTGTACAGAACACTGAAGCTTTCCTT. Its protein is CSARSVQNTEAFL.

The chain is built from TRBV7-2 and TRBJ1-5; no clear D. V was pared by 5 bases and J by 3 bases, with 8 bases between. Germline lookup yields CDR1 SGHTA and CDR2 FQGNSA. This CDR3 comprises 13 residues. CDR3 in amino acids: CASSQRNNQPQHF. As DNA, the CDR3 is TGTGCCAGCAGCCAACGGAACAATCAGCCCCAGCATTTT.

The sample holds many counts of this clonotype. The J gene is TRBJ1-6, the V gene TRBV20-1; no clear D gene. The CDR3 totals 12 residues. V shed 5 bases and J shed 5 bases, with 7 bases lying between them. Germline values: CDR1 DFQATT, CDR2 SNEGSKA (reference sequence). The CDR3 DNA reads TGCAGTGCTTCCACCAATAATTCACCCCTCCACTTT. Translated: CSASTNNSPLHF.